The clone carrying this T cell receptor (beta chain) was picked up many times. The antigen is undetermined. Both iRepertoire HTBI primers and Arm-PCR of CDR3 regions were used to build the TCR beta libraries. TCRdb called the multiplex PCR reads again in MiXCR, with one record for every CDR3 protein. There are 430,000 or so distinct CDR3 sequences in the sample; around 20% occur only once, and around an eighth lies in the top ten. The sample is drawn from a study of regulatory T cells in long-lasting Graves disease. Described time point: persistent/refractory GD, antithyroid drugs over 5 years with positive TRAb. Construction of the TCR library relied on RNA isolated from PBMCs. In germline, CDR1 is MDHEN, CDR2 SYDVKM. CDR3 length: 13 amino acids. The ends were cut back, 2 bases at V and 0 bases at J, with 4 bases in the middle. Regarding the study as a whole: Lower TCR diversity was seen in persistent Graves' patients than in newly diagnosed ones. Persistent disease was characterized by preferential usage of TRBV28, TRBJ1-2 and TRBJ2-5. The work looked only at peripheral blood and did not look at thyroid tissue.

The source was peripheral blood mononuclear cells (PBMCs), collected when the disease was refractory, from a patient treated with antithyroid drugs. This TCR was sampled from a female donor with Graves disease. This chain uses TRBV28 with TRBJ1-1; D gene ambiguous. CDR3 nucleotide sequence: TGTGCCAGCAGTTTACCGATGAACACTGAAGCTTTCTTT. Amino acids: CASSLPMNTEAFF. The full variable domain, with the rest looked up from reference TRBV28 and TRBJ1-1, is DVKVTQSSRYLVKRTGEKVFLECVQDMDHENMFWYRQDPGLGLRLIYFSYDVKMKEKGDIPEGYSVSREKKERFSLILESASTNQTSMYLCASSLPMNTEAFFGQGTRLTVV.